This is a list of T cell receptor beta chains from one sample in a study of cytomegalovirus exposure and HLA in healthy donors. Some clones are missing from TCRdb's copy, which holds only in-frame ones; the method was immunoSEQ multiplex PCR. The sample lists some 150,000 clones; 80% were seen once. The sequenced sample consisted of PBMCs. The receptors originated from a woman in her 30s in good health and CMV-seronegative. The CDR3 runs from the conserved cysteine through the conserved F or W. Size is stated for part of the rows, as once, few or many counts, or as a class when the clone is expanded.

clone_size j_call v_call cdr3_aa
- TRBJ2-5 TRBV29-1 CSVGLLQETQYF
once TRBJ1-2 TRBV30 CAFSQGYDYGYTF
few TRBJ2-2 TRBV11-3 CASSFPGTGELFF
- TRBJ2-3 TRBV7-2 CASSQILAGVTDTQYF
- TRBJ1-5 TRBV30 CAWGLTGALQPQHF
- TRBJ2-7 TRBV28 CASSESGQNSYEQYF
- TRBJ2-1 TRBV4-1 CASSQDKPGEGNEQFF
- TRBJ2-3 TRBV2 CASKRGGTDTQYF
- TRBJ1-1 TRBV18 CASSRLQGWDTEAFF
- TRBJ2-1 TRBV13 CASSPATPSGSLSSYNEQFF
few TRBJ1-1 TRBV2 CASSEGQKYTEAFF
- TRBJ1-5 TRBV4-1 CASSGSRARGPLPQHF
- TRBJ2-7 TRBV10-3 CAISRQGPSSYEQYF
once TRBJ2-5 TRBV5-1 CASMWLSGGPQETQYF
- TRBJ1-4 TRBV28 CASSLQGANEKLFF
- TRBJ1-1 TRBV5-1 CASSGSGAQGIWGTEAFF
once TRBJ1-4 TRBV9 CASRSREPTNEKLFF
- TRBJ2-2 TRBV7-9 CASSLGWEAGELFF
- TRBJ1-1 TRBV12-5 CASGLPTRVEAFF
- TRBJ2-5 TRBV2 CASKSAGVTQYF
few TRBJ1-1 TRBV4-3 CASSQDRGTGKNTEAFF
- TRBJ2-3 TRBV7-2 CASSSRLVADTQYF
few TRBJ2-2 TRBV2 CASRDRVNTGELFF
- TRBJ2-2 TRBV28 CASNDGAGHTGELFF
once TRBJ2-1 TRBV6-4 CASSDESYNEQFF
- TRBJ2-1 TRBV15 CATSREDGYNEQFF
- TRBJ1-1 TRBV5-4 CASGGWGGEEAFF
- TRBJ2-1 TRBV21-1 CASSKADSSYNEQFF
- TRBJ2-3 TRBV6-5 CASSPGTDTQYF
few TRBJ2-7 TRBV2 CASSVETSDRSQYF
- TRBJ1-1 TRBV18 CASSPTHRVVNTEAFF
- TRBJ2-1 TRBV28 CASSPGEWKQLF
- TRBJ2-1 TRBV9 CASSVGITVSYNEQFF
- TRBJ1-5 TRBV10-2 CASSEGQYSNQPQHF
- TRBJ2-3 TRBV30 CAWRGRDTQYF
- TRBJ1-2 TRBV5-1 CASSLEDRRVDGYTF
- TRBJ2-7 TRBV27 CAISRRTGNFNEQYF
- TRBJ2-1 TRBV11-1 CATKQTRGNEQFF
- TRBJ1-2 TRBV5-5 CASSTGQGHYGYTF
- TRBJ2-5 TRBV5-4 CASSIVSRETQYF
- TRBJ1-5 TRBV7-9 CASTNSDGGRNQPQHF
- TRBJ1-1 TRBV6-5 CASSYYAGAMNTEAFF
- TRBJ1-4 TRBV7-9 CSSSFGGEKLFF
- TRBJ1-2 TRBV18 CASSPRGTGTYGYTF
- TRBJ2-1 TRBV29-1 CSVETPGRIYNEQFF
- TRBJ1-3 TRBV9 CASSTGTGNSGNTIYF
- TRBJ2-3 TRBV2 CASSEGGDITDTQYF
- TRBJ2-1 TRBV29-1 CSVEIRGIIAGGPEQFF
few TRBJ1-2 TRBV29-1 CSVGQPINYGYTF
- TRBJ2-1 TRBV5-1 CASSLGGVSGVNEQFF